The source of this T cell receptor (beta chain) is a study of OX40 agonist ivuxolimab in advanced cancers. On the study more broadly: Given to patients was ivuxolimab, an agonistic anti-OX40 (CD134) antibody.

On this clone itself: The antigen is not known.

Study-level results: Compared with CD4+, CD8+ T cells on average had more expanded clones. Partial responders treated at 0.1-3.0 mg/kg exhibited clonal expansion among the lowest measured.

Here immunoSEQ multiplex PCR was the method, and the copy in TCRdb shows in-frame clones only, minus some. Of 65,000 to 80,000 clones listed, roughly 80% are singletons. Blood sampling took place at baseline, cycle 4 day 1, and cycle 7 day 1. This CDR3 region has 12 residues. Per the germline V gene, CDR1 is SGHTA and CDR2 is FQGTGA. The trim removed 4 bases at V and 8 bases at J, leaving 1 base unmatched. The TCR sequence derives from an adult with an advanced solid tumor such as melanoma, head and neck, liver or kidney cancer. The sequencing used CD4+ or CD8+ T cells sorted from blood, collected in a trial of the OX40 agonist ivuxolimab. V and J are TRBV7-3 and TRBJ2-2; 7 bases fit TRBD1. CDR3 DNA: TGTGCCAGCAGCTACAGGGGAGGGGAGCTGTTTTTT. This encodes CASSYRGGELFF.